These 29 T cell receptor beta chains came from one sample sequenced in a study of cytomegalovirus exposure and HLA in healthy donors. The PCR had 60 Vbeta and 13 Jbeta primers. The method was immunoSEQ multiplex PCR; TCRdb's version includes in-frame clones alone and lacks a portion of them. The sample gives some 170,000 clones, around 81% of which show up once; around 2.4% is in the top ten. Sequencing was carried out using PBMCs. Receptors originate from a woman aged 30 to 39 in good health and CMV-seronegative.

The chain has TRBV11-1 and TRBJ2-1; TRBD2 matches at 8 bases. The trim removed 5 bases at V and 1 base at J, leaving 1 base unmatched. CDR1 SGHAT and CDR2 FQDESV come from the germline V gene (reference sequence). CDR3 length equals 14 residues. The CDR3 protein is CASSREGSYNEQFF. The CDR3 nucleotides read TGTGCCAGCAGCCGGGAGGGGTCCTACAATGAGCAGTTCTTC.

For the CDR3, the DNA is TGTGCCTGGACTAGCGGACCACACAATGAGCAGTTCTTC. Translated: CAWTSGPHNEQFF. The V and J genes are TRBV30 and TRBJ2-1, with 7 bases aligning to TRBD2. The junction had 5 bases not matched to a gene; V was cut back by 4 bases and J by 5 bases. Germline assignment: CDR1 GTSNPN and CDR2 SVGIG (reference sequence). The CDR3 length is 13 residues.

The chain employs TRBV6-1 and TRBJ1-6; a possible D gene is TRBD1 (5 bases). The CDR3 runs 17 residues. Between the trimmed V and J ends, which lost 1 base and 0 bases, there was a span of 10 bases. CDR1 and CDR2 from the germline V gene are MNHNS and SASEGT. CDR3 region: CASSEEGASSYNSPLHF. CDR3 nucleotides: TGTGCCAGCAGTGAAGAAGGGGCGAGCTCCTATAATTCACCCCTCCACTTT.

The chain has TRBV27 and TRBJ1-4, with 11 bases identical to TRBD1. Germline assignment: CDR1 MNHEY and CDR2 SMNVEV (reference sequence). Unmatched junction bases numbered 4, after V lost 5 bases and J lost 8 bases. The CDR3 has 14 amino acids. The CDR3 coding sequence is TGTGCCAGCAGTAAGGGGACAGGGGGGGAAAAACTGTTTTTT. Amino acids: CASSKGTGGEKLFF.

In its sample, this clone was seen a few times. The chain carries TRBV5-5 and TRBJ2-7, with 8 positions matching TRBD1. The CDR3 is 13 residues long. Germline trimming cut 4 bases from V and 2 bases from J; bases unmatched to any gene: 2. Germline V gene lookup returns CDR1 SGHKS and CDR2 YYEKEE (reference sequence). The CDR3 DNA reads TGTGCCAGCAGCCCACAGGGGGCCTACGAGCAGTACTTC. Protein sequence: CASSPQGAYEQYF.

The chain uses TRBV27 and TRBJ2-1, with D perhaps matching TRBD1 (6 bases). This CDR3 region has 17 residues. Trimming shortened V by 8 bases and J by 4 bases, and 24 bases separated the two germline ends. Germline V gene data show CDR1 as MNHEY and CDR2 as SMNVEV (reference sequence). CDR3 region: CASRSGTYWGPYNEQFF. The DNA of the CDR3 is TGTGCCAGCCGCTCCGGGACATACTGGGGCCCATACAATGAGCAGTTCTTC.

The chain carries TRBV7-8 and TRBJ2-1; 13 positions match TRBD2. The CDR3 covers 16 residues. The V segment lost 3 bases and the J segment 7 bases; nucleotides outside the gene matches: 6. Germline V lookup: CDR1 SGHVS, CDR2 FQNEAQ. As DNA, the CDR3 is TGTGCCAGCAGCTTCGCGACTAGCGGGAGGAGGAATGAGCAGTTCTTC. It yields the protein CASSFATSGRRNEQFF.

The CDR3 region is CASSPYTTSGRAGESYNEQFF. CDR3 nucleotides: TGTGCCAGCAGCCCTTATACGACTAGCGGGAGGGCCGGAGAATCCTACAATGAGCAGTTCTTC. The chain has TRBV7-8 and TRBJ2-1, with 14 bases that match TRBD2. Germline CDR1 reads SGHVS; CDR2 reads FQNEAQ. With 5 bases clipped from V and 1 base from J, the junction kept 16 bases outside the gene matches. This CDR3 has 21 amino acids.

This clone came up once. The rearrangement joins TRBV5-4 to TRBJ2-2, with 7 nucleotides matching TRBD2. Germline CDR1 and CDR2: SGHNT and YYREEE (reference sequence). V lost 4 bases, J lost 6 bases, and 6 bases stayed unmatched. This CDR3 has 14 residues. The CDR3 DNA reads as TGTGCCAGCAGCCGGGGGACTACCCCCGGGGAGCTGTTTTTT. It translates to CASSRGTTPGELFF.

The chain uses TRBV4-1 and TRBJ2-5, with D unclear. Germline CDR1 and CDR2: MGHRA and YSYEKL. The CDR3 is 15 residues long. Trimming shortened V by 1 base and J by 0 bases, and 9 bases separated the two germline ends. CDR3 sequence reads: CASSQASFYQETQYF. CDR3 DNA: TGCGCCAGCAGCCAAGCTTCCTTCTACCAAGAGACCCAGTACTTC.

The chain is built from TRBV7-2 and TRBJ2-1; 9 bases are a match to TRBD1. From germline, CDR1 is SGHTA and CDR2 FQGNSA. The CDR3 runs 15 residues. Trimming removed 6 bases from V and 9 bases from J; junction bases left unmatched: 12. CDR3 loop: CASRTGTGYGREQFF. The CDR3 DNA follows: TGTGCCAGCAGAACCGGGACAGGGTACGGCCGTGAGCAGTTCTTC. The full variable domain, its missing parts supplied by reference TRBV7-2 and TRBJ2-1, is GAGVSQSPSNKVTEKGKDVELRCDPISGHTALYWYRQSLGQGLEFLIYFQGNSAPDKSGLPSDRFSAERTGGSVSTLTIQRTQQEDSAVYLCASRTGTGYGREQFFGPGTRLTVL.

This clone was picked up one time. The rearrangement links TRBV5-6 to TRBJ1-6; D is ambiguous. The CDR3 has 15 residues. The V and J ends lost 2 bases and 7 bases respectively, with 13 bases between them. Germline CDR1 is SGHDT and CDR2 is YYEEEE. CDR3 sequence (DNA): TGTGCCAGCAGCTTCCGGGGTACACGGAATTCACCCCTCCACTTT. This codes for CASSFRGTRNSPLHF.

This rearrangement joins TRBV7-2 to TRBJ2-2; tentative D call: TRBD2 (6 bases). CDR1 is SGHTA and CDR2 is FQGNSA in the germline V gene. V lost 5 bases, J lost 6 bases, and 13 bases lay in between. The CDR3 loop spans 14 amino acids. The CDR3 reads CASSPGPGAGELFF. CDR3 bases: TGTGCCAGCAGCCCGGGACCGGGGGCCGGGGAGCTGTTTTTT.

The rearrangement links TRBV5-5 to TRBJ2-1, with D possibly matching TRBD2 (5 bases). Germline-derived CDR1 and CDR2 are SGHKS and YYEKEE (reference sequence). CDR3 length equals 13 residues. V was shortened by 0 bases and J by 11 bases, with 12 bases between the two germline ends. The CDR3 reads CASSLASPEKQFF. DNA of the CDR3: TGTGCCAGCAGCTTGGCTAGCCCCGAGAAGCAGTTCTTC.

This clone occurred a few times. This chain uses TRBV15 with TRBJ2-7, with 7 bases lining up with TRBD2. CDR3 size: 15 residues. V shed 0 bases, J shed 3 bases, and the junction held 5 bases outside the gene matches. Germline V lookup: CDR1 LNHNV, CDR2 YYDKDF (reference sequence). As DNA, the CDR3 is TGTGCCACCAGCAGAGAGGGACTACCGAGCTACGAGCAGTACTTC. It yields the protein CATSREGLPSYEQYF.

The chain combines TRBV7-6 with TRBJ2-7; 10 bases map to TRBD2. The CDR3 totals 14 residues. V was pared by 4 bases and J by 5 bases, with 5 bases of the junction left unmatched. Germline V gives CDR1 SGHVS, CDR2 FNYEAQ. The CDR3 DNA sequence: TGTGCCAGCAGCTCTAGCGGGGGTGGGGACGAGCAGTACTTC. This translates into CASSSSGGGDEQYF.

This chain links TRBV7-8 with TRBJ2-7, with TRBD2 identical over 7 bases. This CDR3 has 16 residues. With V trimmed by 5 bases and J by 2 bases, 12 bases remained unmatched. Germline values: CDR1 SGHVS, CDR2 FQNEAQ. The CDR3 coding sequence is TGTGCCAGCAGCCTCACTTGGGCTAGCGGCGCCTACGAGCAGTACTTC. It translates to CASSLTWASGAYEQYF.

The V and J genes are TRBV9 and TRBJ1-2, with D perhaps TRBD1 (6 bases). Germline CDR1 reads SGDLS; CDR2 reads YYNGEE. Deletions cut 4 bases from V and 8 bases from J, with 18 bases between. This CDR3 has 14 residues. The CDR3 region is CASSSSTGQGGYTF. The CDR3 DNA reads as TGTGCCAGCAGCTCATCCACAGGGCAGGGCGGCTACACCTTC.

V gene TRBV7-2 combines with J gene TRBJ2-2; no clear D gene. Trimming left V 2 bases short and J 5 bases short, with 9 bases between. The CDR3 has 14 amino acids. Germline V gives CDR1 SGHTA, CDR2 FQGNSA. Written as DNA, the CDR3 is TGTGCCAGCAGCTTAAATAGCTTGACCGGGGAGCTGTTTTTT. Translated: CASSLNSLTGELFF.

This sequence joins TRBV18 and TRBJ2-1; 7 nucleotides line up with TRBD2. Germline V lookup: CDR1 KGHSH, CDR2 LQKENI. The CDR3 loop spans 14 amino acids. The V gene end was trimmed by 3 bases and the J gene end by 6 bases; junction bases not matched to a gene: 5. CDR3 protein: CASSPQSGINEQFF. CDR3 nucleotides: TGTGCCAGCTCACCCCAGAGCGGGATCAATGAGCAGTTCTTC.

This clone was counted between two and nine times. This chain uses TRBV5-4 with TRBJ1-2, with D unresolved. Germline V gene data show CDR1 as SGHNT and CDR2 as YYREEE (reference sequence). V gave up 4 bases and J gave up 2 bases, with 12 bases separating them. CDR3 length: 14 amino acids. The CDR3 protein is CASSPPGFNYGYTF. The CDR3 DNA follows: TGTGCCAGCAGCCCGCCGGGATTCAACTATGGCTACACCTTC.

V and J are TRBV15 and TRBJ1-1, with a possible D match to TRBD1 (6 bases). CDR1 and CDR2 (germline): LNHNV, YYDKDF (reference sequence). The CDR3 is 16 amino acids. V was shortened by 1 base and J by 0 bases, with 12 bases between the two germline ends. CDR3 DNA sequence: TGTGCCACCAGCAGAGCCCCGGACAGATTGAACACTGAAGCTTTCTTT. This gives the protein CATSRAPDRLNTEAFF.

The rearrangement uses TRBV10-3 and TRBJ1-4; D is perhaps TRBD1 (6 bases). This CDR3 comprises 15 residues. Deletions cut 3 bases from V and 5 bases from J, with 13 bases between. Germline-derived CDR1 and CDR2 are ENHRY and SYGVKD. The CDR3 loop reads CAISEGAGENEKLFF. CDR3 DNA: TGTGCCATCAGTGAAGGGGCAGGGGAGAATGAAAAACTGTTTTTT.

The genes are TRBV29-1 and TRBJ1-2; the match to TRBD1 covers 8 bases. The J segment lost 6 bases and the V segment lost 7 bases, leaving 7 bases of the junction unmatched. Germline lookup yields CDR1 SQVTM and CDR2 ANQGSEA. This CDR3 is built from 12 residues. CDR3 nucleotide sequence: TGCAGCGCATTGACAGGGGTCCATGGCTACACCTTC. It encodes CSALTGVHGYTF.

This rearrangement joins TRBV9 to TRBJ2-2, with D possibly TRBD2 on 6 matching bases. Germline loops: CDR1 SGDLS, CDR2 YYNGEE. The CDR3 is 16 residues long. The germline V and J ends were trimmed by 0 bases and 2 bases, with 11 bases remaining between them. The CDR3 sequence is CASSVGAGPNTGELFF. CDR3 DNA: TGTGCCAGCAGCGTAGGTGCGGGGCCAAACACCGGGGAGCTGTTTTTT.

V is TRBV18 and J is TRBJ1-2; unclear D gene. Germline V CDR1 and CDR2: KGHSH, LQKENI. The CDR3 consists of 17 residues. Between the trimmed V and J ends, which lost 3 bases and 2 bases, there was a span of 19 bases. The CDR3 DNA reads TGTGCCAGCTCACCGCTTCCAAGGAAGTCAGGCAACTATGGCTACACCTTC. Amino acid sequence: CASSPLPRKSGNYGYTF.

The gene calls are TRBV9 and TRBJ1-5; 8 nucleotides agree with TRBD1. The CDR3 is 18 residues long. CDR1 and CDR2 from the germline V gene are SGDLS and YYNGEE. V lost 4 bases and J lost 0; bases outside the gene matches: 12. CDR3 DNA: TGTGCCAGCAGCCCTGGACAGGGCTCAGTATATAGCAATCAGCCCCAGCATTTT. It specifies CASSPGQGSVYSNQPQHF. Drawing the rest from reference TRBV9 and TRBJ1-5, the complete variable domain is DSGVTQTPKHLITATGQRVTLRCSPRSGDLSVYWYQQSLDQGLQFLIQYYNGEERAKGNILERFSAQQFPDLHSELNLSSLELGDSALYFCASSPGQGSVYSNQPQHFGDGTRLSIL.

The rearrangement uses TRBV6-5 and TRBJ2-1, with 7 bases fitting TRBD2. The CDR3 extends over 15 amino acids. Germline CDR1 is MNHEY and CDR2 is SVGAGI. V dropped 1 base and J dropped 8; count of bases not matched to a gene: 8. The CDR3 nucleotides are TGTGCCAGCAGTTACTTGTCTAGCGGACCCCATGAGCAGTTCTTC. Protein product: CASSYLSSGPHEQFF.

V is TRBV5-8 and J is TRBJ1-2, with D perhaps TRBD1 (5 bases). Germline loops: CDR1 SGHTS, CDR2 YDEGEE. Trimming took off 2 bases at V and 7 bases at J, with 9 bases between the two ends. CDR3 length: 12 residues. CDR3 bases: TGTGCCAGCAGCTTAGTCAGGGCTGGCTACACCTTC. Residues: CASSLVRAGYTF.